This T cell receptor beta chain is from a study of memory CD4+ T cells and cytomegalovirus serostatus. In the study overall: This sample comes from healthy Belgian adults, several CMV seropositive, around 26 seronegative. Study-level results: Median bootstrapped AUC for CMV status was approximately 0.94 originally, less than 0.93 US-trained. Of 150 to 200 reported CMV TCRbeta sequences, 65 to 85 were found in memory CD4+ repertoires.

Trimming at V came to 3 bases and at J to 4 bases, leaving 5 bases not matched to a gene. Germline CDR1 reads SNHLY; CDR2 reads FYNNEI. The CDR3 sequence is 14 residues long. In the case of this clone: As yet, its antigen is unknown.

TCRdb's table, derived via immunoSEQ multiplex PCR, lists solely in-frame clones and lacks some. Found here are some 35,000 clones, less than 80% of them singletons; the top ten hold 5.3%. Single viable CD3+CD4+CD8-CD45RO+ cells were sorted as the memory CD4+ T cells. Donors' CMV status reflects serum IgG against pp150, pp28, p38, p52. The receptor comes from an adult in good health and CMV-seropositive. The chain joins TRBV2 to TRBJ2-7, with 8 bases matching TRBD1. Sequences were obtained from memory CD4+ T cells from blood. The CDR3 region has the DNA TGTGCCAGCAGTGATGGGCAGGGGGCATACGAGCAGTACTTC. Its translation is CASSDGQGAYEQYF. Full variable domain (outside the CDR3, taken from reference TRBV2 and TRBJ2-7): EPEVTQTPSHQVTQMGQEVILRCVPISNHLYFYWYRQILGQKVEFLVSFYNNEISEKSEIFDDQFSVERPDGSNFTLKIRSTKLEDSAMYFCASSDGQGAYEQYFGPGTRLTVT.